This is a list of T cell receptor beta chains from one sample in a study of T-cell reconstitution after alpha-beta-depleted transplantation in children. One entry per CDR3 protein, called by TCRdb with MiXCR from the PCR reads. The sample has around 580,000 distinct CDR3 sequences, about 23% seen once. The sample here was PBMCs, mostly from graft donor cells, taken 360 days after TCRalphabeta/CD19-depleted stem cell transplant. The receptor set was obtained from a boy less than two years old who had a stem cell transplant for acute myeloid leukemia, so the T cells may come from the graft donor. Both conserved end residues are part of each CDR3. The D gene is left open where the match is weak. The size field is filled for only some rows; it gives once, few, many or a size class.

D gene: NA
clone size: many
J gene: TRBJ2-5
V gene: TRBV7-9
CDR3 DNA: TGTGCCAGCAGCTTAGGAAGTTTACCGAGGACCCAGTACTTC
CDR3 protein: CASSLGSLPRTQYF

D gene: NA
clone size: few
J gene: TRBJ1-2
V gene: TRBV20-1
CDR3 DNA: TGCAGTGCTAGGGGTGGGATCTATGGCTACACCTTC
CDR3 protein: CSARGGIYGYTF

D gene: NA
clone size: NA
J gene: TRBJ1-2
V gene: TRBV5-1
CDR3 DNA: TGCGCCAGCAGCTTGACGGCAGCTAACTATGGCTACACCTTC
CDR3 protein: CASSLTAANYGYTF

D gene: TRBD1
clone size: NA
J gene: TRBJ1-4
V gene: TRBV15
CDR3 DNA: TGTGCCACCAGCAGATCCCCGGGACAGGGTAATGAAAAACTGTTTTTT
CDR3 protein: CATSRSPGQGNEKLFF

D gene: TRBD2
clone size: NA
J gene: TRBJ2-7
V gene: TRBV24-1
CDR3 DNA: TGTGCCACCAGTCGCAAGGTAGCGGGGGGCCTATCCGGGCAGTACTTC
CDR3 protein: CATSRKVAGGLSGQYF

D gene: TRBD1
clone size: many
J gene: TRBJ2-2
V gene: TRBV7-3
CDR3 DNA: TGTGCCAGCAGCTCCCGGACAGGTTCCACCGGGGAGCTGTTTTTT
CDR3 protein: CASSSRTGSTGELFF

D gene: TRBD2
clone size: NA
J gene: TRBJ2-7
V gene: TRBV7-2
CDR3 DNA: TGTGCCAGCAGCTTAGTGCCAGCGGGGGGGAACGAGCAGTACTTC
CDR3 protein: CASSLVPAGGNEQYF

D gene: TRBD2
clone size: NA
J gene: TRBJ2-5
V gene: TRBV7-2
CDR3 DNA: TGTGCCAGCAGCTTAGTTAGCGGGGGTACGGCGGAGACCCAGTACTTC
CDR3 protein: CASSLVSGGTAETQYF

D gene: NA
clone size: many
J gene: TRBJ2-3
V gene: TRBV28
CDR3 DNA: TGTGCCAGCAGTTTACTATTCACAGATACGCAGTATTTT
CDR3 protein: CASSLLFTDTQYF

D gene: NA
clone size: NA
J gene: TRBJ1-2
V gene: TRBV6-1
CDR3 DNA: TGTGCCAGCAGTGACCTACCGGGTGGCTACACCTTC
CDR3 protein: CASSDLPGGYTF

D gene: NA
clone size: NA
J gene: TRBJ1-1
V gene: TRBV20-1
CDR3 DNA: TGCAGTGCTACTGTGACAGAACGAGGCACTGAAGCTTTCTTT
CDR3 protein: CSATVTERGTEAFF

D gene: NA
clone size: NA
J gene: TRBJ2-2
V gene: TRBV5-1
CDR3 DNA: TGCGCCAGCAGCCCAGGGGGGGCCGGAATTGCCGGGGAGCTGTTTTTT
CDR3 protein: CASSPGGAGIAGELFF

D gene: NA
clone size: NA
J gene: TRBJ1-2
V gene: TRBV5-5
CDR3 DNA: TGTGCCAGCAGCTCCCCGGGGACGGAGGGGCGGCATGGCTACACCTTC
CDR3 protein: CASSSPGTEGRHGYTF

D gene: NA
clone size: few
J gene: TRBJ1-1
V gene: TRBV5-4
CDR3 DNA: TGTGCCAGCAGCTTGCGGGCGGACATGAACACTGAAGCTTTCTTT
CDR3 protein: CASSLRADMNTEAFF

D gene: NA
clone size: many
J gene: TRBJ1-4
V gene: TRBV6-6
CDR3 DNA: TGTGCCAGCAGCCCCTGGGCGGGGAATCTCCCGTTTTTT
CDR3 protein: CASSPWAGNLPFF

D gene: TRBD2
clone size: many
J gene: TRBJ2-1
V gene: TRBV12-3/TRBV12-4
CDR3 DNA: TGTGCCAGCAGTTTTCGCCGAATAGGGACTAGCGGTGCCCGACATGAGCAGTTCTTC
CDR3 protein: CASSFRRIGTSGARHEQFF

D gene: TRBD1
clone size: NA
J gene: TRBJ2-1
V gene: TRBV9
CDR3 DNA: TGTGCCAGTGACAGGGTGGTATCCTACAATGAGCAGTTCTTC
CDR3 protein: CASDRVVSYNEQFF

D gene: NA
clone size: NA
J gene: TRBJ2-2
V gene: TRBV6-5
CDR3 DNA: TGTGCCAGCAGTTACTCGGCGGTTGGGGGCACCGGGGAGCTGTTTTTT
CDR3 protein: CASSYSAVGGTGELFF

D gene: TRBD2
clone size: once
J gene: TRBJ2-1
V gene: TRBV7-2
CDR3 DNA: TGTGCCAGCAGCCTCTACTCCGGGACTAGCGGTCACAATGAGCAGTTCTTC
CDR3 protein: CASSLYSGTSGHNEQFF

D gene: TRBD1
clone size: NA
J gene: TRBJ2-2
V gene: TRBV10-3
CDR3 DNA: TGTGCCATCTGTAAGGGACAGGGGGCGGCCGGGGAGCTGTTTTTT
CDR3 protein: CAICKGQGAAGELFF

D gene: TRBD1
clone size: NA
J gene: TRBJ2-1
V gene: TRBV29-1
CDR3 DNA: TGCAGCGCCCACCCACAGGGGGCCATTGAGCAGTTCTTC
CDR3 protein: CSAHPQGAIEQFF

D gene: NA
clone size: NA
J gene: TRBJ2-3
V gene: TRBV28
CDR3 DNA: TGTGCCAGCAGTTTATTGTCCAGCCATGAGAGCACAGATACGCAGTATTTT
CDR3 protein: CASSLLSSHESTDTQYF

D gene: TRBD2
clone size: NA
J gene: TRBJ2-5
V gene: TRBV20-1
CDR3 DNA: TGCAGTGCTAGAGGGAAGCGGGGGGGGCTGGAGACCCAGTACTTC
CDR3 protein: CSARGKRGGLETQYF

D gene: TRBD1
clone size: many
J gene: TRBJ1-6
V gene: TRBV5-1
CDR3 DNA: TGCGCCAGCCAGCTTGGGATTGCGGGACAGTTGAATTCACCCCTCCACTTT
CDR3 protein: CASQLGIAGQLNSPLHF

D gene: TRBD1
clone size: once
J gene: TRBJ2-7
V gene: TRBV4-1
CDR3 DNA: TGCGCCAGCAGCCAAGCCTTGGGACAGGGGGCCTACGAGCAGTACTTC
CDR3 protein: CASSQALGQGAYEQYF

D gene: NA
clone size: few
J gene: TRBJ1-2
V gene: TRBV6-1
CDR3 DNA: TGTGCCAGCAGTGAAGGGAAAGGGCATGGCTACACCTTC
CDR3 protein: CASSEGKGHGYTF

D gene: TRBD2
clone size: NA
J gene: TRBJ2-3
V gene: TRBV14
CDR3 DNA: TGTGCCAGCAGCCAAGATCGGGGAGGGATCAGGACAGATACGCAGTATTTT
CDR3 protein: CASSQDRGGIRTDTQYF

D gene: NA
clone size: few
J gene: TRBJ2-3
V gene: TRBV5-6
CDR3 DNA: TGTGCCAGCAGCTCGGAACAGCAATATACGCAGTATTTT
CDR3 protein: CASSSEQQYTQYF

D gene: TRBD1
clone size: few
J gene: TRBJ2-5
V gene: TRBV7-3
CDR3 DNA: TGTGCCAGCAGCTCCTCCGGGACAGCTCAAGAGACCCAGTACTTC
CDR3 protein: CASSSSGTAQETQYF